The present entry profiles one T cell receptor (beta chain) with its context. As yet, its antigen is unknown. One junction end disagrees with the germline gene, perhaps due to a read error. The record originates from a study of early T cells in non-severe SARS-CoV-2 infection. Study background: Chains were not paired, and sequencing was done on bulk RNA from unsorted whole blood. Findings and limits, study-wide: CD4 and private specificities were missed by VDJdb matching, which favored anti-spike CD8 responses.

The library protocol tagged individual cDNA molecules with unique molecular identifiers. MiXCR, run by TCRdb on the 5' RACE reads, gives a single entry per CDR3 protein. The sample lists tens of thousands of distinct CDR3 sequences; less than 15% were seen once. The CDR3 sequence is 15 residues long. Germline V gene sequence: CDR1 GTSNPN, CDR2 SVGIG (reference sequence). The sequencing sample was made of whole blood. The receptor was isolated from an adult who was a healthcare worker with PCR-confirmed SARS-CoV-2 infection or an uninfected control (not recorded which). This chain uses TRBV30 with TRBJ2-7, with D possibly TRBD2 on 5 matching bases. The CDR3 nucleotides are TGTGTCTGGAGGCAGACTGACCTGTTAAGCGGCGAGCAGTACTTC. Its protein product is CVWRQTDLLSGEQYF.